This TCR beta chain is from a study of OX40 agonist ivuxolimab in advanced cancers. Overall study context: An agonistic anti-OX40 (CD134) antibody, ivuxolimab, was used to treat the patients. Previous treatment with anti-PD-1, anti-PD-L1 or anti-CTLA-4 therapy was allowed; 30% to 50% had received some. Study-wide points: There was clonal expansion of CD4+ and CD8+ blood T cells by week 6 at 0.1 to 3.0 mg/kg. Some nonresponders likewise displayed low normalized T-cell clonal expansion.

About this clone itself: No antigen is known for it.

There are 13 residues in the CDR3. From germline, CDR1 is SGHRS and CDR2 YFSETQ. V lost 7 bases, J lost 2 bases, and 12 bases lay in between. Sequenced by immunoSEQ multiplex PCR; TCRdb stores in-frame clones only, minus some. The data hold 25,000 to 35,000 clones, with 90% observed a single time. This rearrangement joins TRBV5-1 to TRBJ1-2; D is ambiguous. The clonotype originates from an adult with an advanced solid tumor such as melanoma, head and neck, liver or kidney cancer. Material: CD4+ or CD8+ T cells sorted from blood, obtained in a trial of the OX40 agonist ivuxolimab. In DNA, the CDR3 is TGCGCCAGCCACGACTTGGCAAACTATGGCTACACCTTC. This encodes CASHDLANYGYTF.